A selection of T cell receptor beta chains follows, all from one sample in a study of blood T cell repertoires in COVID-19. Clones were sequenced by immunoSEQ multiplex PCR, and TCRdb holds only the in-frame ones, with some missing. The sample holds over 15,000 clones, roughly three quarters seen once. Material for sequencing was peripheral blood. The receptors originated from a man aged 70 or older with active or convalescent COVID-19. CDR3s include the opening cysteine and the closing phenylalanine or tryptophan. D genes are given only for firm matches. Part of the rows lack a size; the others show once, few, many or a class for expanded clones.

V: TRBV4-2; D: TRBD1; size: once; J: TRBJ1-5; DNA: TGTGCCAGCAGCCAAGAGACACAGGGGAAGAATCAGCCCCAGCATTTT; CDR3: CASSQETQGKNQPQHF
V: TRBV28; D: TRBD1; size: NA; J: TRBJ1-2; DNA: TGTGCCAGCAGTGCGGGACAGGGGTCTGGCTACACCTTC; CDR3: CASSAGQGSGYTF
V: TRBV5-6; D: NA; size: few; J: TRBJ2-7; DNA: TGTGCCAGCAGCTTGTACTACGAGCAGTACTTC; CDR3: CASSLYYEQYF
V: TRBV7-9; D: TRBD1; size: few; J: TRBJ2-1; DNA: TGTGCCAGCAGCTTACCCGGACAGGGTGGGTGGGAGCAGTTCTTC; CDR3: CASSLPGQGGWEQFF
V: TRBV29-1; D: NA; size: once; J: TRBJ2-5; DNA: TGCAGCGTTGAACAGGGCTCCGCGGGGGAGACCCAGTACTTC; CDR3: CSVEQGSAGETQYF
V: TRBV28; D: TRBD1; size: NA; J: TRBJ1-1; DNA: TGTGCCAGCAGTGCCCCGGGACAGGACCTGAAAGCTTTCTTT; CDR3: CASSAPGQDLKAFF
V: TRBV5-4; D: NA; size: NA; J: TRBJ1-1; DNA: TGTGCCAGCAGCCGGGGGGAGTCCATGAACACTGAAGCTTTCTTT; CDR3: CASSRGESMNTEAFF
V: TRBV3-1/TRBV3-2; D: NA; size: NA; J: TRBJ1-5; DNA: TGTGCCAGCAGCCAAGACTGGGGGGGGGTGAGCAATCAGCCCCAGCATTTT; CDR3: CASSQDWGGVSNQPQHF
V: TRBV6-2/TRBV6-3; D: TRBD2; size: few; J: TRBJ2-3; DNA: TGTGCCAGCAGCCCCCCCGGGGGGATACTCACAGATACGCAGTATTTT; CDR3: CASSPPGGILTDTQYF
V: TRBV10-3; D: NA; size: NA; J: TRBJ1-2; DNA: TGTGCCATCATCGGGTCAGGAGGGGGCTACACCTTC; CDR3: CAIIGSGGGYTF